This T cell receptor (beta chain) stems from a study of blood T cell repertoires in COVID-19. Study context: There were acute and convalescent COVID-19 samples, and they came from the United States, Italy and Spain. From T cells, B-cell-depleted T cells, or PBMCs came the material, which was cDNA or gDNA.

The method was immunoSEQ multiplex PCR; TCRdb's version includes in-frame clones alone and lacks a portion of them. The sample includes fewer than 300,000 clones, roughly 87% seen only once; the top ten take more than 10%. There are 16 residues in the CDR3. This rearrangement joins TRBV21-1 to TRBJ2-1; the table names TRBD1, a call not compared with the DNA. TRBV21-1 is marked as a pseudogene. Sequenced material: peripheral blood. This TCR was recovered from a human donor in a cohort sampled during active COVID-19. CDR3 sequence (DNA): TGTGCCAGCAGCAAAGAGGGGAAACGTGGTGACAATGAGCAGTTCTTC. The encoded protein is CASSKEGKRGDNEQFF.